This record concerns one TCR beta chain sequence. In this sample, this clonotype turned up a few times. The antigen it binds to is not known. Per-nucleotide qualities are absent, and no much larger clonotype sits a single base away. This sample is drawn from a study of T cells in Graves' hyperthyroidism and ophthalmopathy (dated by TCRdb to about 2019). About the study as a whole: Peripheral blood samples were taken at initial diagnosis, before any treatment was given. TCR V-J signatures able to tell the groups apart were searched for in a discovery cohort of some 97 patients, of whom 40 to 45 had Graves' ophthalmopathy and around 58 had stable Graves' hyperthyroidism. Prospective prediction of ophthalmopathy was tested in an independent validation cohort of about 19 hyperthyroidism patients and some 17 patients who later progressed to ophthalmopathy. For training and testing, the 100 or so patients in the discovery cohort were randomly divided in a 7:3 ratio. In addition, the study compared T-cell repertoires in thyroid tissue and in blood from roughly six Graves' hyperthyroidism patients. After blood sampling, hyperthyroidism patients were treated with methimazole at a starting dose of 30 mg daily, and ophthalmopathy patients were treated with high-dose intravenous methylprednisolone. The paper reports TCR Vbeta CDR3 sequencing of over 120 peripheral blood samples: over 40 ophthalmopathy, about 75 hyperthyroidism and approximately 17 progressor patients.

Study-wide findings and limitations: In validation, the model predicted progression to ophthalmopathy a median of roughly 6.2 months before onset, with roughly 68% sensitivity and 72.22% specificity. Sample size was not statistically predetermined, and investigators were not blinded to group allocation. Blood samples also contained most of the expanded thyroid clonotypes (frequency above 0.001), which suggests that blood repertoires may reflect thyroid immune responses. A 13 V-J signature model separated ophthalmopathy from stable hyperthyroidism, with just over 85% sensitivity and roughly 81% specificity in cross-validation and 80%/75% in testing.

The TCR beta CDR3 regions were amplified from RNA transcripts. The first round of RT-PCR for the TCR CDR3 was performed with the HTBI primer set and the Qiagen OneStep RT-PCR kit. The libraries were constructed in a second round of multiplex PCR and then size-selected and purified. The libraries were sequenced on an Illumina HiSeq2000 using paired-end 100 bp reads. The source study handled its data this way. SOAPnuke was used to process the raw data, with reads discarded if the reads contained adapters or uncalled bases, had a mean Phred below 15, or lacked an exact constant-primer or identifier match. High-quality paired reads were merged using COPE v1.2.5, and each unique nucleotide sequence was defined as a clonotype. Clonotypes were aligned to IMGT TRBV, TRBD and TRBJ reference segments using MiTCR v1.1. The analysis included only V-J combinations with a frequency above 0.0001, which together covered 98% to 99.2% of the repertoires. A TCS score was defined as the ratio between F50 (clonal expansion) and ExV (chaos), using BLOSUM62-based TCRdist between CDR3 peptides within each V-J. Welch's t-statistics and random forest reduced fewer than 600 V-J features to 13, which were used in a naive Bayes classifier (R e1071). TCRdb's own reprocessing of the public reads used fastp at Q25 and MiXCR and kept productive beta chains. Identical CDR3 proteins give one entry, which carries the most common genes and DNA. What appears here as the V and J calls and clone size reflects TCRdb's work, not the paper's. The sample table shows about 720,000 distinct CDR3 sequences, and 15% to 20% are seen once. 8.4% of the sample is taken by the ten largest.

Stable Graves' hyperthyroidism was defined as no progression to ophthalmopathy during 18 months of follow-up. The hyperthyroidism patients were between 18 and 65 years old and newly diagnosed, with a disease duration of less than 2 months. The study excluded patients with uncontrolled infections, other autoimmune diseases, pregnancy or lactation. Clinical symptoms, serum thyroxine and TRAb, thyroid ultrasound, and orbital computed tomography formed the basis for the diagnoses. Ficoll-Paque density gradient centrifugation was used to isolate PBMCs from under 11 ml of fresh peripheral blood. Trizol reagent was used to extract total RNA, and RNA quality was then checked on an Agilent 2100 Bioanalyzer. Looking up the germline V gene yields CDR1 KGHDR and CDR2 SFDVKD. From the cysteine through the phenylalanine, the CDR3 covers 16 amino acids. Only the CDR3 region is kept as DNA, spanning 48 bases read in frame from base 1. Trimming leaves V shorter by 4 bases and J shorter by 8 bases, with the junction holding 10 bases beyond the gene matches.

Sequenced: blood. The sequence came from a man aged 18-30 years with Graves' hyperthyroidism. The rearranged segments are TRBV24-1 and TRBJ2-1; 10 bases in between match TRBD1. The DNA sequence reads TGTGCCACCAGTGAAACCGGGACAGGGGCTATCGATGAGCAGTTCTTC. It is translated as CATSETGTGAIDEQFF.